The source of this TCR beta chain is a study of cytomegalovirus exposure and HLA in healthy donors. Study background: The roughly 700 first-cohort repertoires and the 110 or so validation repertoires shared the same platform, a later analysis reported.

V dropped 5 bases and J dropped 5; count of bases not matched to a gene: 3. The CDR3 contains 15 residues. Germline loops: CDR1 MNHEY, CDR2 SMNVEV (reference sequence). Produced via immunoSEQ multiplex PCR; TCRdb's table is partial and in-frame only. Among about 180,000 clones listed, 85% were seen once. General study results and limits: High specificity and sensitivity for cytomegalovirus status were reported for the classifier. CMV antigen specificity of a few CMV-associated chains was confirmed in vitro.

Regarding this clone: Its antigen remains unknown.

The receptor was isolated from a man in his late teens or twenties in good health and CMV-seropositive. Sequenced input: PBMCs. The chain recombines TRBV27 with TRBJ2-1; 13 bases fit TRBD2. The CDR3 region is CASSSGTSGNNEQFF. The CDR3 DNA sequence: TGTGCCAGCAGTAGCGGGACTAGCGGGAACAATGAGCAGTTCTTC.